This T cell receptor beta chain was captured by sequencing in a study of T cell clonality in common variable immunodeficiency. The study, taken as a whole, reports: Compared with healthy controls, CVID subjects showed increased TCRbeta clonality, mostly in about a third. Compared with controls, CVID subjects had fewer shared TCRbeta clones.

This clone was recorded many times. Antigen: not known. Read sequence stops 3 residues before the CDR3 end, and the germline J gene provides the missing end. Assay: immunoSEQ multiplex PCR; the TCRdb copy retains only in-frame clones and omits some. There are about 35,000 clones in the sample, none observed a single time. Trimming left V 7 bases short and J 1 base short, with 13 bases between. This CDR3 has 14 residues. Germline V gene data show CDR1 as WSHSY and CDR2 as SAAADI. This TCR derives from a person aged 18 to 75 in good health. Input material: peripheral blood mononuclear cells. The chain recombines TRBV10-2 with TRBJ1-1, with D possibly TRBD1 on 5 matching bases. The CDR3 sequence: CASIRGNPNTEAFF. CDR3 bases read: TGCGCCAGCATCCGGGGGAACCCGAACACTGAA.